The rows below give T cell receptor beta chains drawn from one sample of a study of CD8 T cells in ankylosing spondylitis. TCRdb re-analysed the 5' RACE reads in MiXCR, keeping a single row per CDR3 protein. The table has fewer than 550,000 distinct CDR3 sequences, about 5% seen once. The sequenced sample was blood, either unsorted or a sorted T cell fraction (not recorded which). The receptor source for this set is a male donor with ankylosing spondylitis. Each CDR3 is given with its conserved first and last residue. D genes are given only for firm matches. Clone size is given for some rows only: seen once, a few or many times, or a class if the clone is expanded.

TRBJ2-7,TRBD1,few,TRBV7-2,CASSSDRFSSEQYF,TGTGCCAGCAGCTCGGACAGGTTCAGTAGCGAGCAGTACTTC
TRBJ2-7,TRBD2,many,TRBV20-1,CSARVPSGRVGYEQYF,TGCAGTGCTAGAGTCCCTAGCGGGAGGGTGGGGTACGAGCAGTACTTC
TRBJ2-1,-,-,TRBV20-1,CSATLLGNEQFF,TGCAGTGCAACCCTTTTAGGGAATGAGCAGTTCTTC
TRBJ1-1,-,-,TRBV12-3/TRBV12-4,CASSSGVYTEAFF,TGTGCCAGCAGCTCGGGAGTGTACACTGAAGCTTTCTTT
TRBJ2-7,-,few,TRBV9,CASSVGQDYEQYF,TGTGCCAGCAGCGTAGGGCAGGACTACGAGCAGTACTTC
TRBJ1-3,-,-,TRBV5-6,CAMSPGPGEDTIYF,TGTGCCATGAGCCCGGGGCCTGGAGAAGACACCATATATTTT
TRBJ2-5,-,many,TRBV27,CASSYPGLPQETQYF,TGTGCCAGCAGTTACCCCGGACTACCTCAAGAGACCCAGTACTTC
TRBJ1-5,TRBD1,many,TRBV12-3/TRBV12-4,CASRLTGDQPQHF,TGTGCCAGCAGATTGACAGGGGATCAGCCCCAGCATTTT
TRBJ1-2,TRBD1,many,TRBV18,CASSTGQGLYGYTF,TGTGCCAGCTCAACCGGACAGGGCCTCTATGGCTACACCTTC
TRBJ1-2,TRBD1,many,TRBV7-2,CASRTRGPRIYGYTF,TGTGCCAGCAGAACTAGGGGGCCCCGTATCTATGGCTACACCTTC
TRBJ2-3,-,many,TRBV15,CATSGRLGRNTDTQYF,TGTGCCACCAGCGGTCGATTGGGAAGGAACACAGATACGCAGTATTTT
TRBJ1-1,-,-,TRBV7-9,CASSFGQGMPEAFF,TGTGCCAGCAGCTTCGGGCAGGGGATGCCTGAAGCTTTCTTT
TRBJ1-2,-,many,TRBV11-2,CASSLGGPEYGYTF,TGTGCCAGCAGCTTAGGCGGGCCGGAGTATGGCTACACCTTC
TRBJ2-7,-,many,TRBV28,CASTLGGRLTYEQYF,TGTGCCAGCACCCTAGGTGGACGGCTTACCTACGAGCAGTACTTC
TRBJ2-7,TRBD2,-,TRBV7-2,CASSRASGGAYEQYF,TGTGCCAGCAGCCGGGCCAGCGGGGGGGCCTACGAGCAGTACTTC
TRBJ2-5,-,few,TRBV5-1,CASSAFDYSQETQYF,TGCGCCAGCAGCGCTTTCGACTACAGCCAAGAGACCCAGTACTTC
TRBJ2-6,-,many,TRBV29-1,CSVRNRGANVLTF,TGCAGCGTTAGAAATAGGGGGGCCAACGTCCTGACTTTC
TRBJ1-1,TRBD1,many,TRBV29-1,CSGDRENTEAFF,TGCAGCGGGGACAGGGAGAACACTGAAGCTTTCTTT
TRBJ1-5,TRBD1,many,TRBV20-1,CSASGDREFQPQHF,TGCAGTGCTTCCGGGGACAGGGAATTTCAGCCCCAGCATTTT
TRBJ1-1,-,many,TRBV20-1,CSASGTWVGTEAFF,TGCAGTGCTAGTGGGACATGGGTGGGAACTGAAGCTTTCTTT
TRBJ2-7,TRBD2,few,TRBV29-1,CSVGTSGVYEQYF,TGCAGCGTAGGGACTAGCGGGGTCTACGAGCAGTACTTC
TRBJ2-7,TRBD1,-,TRBV7-9,CASSFRDRASYEQYF,TGTGCCAGCAGCTTCCGCGACAGGGCCTCCTACGAGCAGTACTTC
TRBJ2-3,-,many,TRBV4-3,CASSRDRTPRTDTQYF,TGCGCCAGCAGCCGAGACAGGACACCTCGCACAGATACGCAGTATTTT
TRBJ2-7,-,-,TRBV3-1,CASAKQGEQYF,TGTGCCAGCGCAAAACAGGGAGAGCAGTACTTC